This T cell receptor (beta chain) was captured in a study of shared clonotypes between healthy human individuals. For each subset, genomic DNA was distributed in equal portions over several immunoSEQ plates. Data came from immunoSEQ multiplex PCR; TCRdb stores just in-frame clones and leaves some out. The data hold over a million clones, with roughly 96% observed a single time. The clonotype was recovered from a man under 40 in good health. Sequencing was carried out using naive CD4+ T cells sorted from blood. Subset of the sample: CD45RA+ positively selected.

The CDR3 reads CASSVGISGYSYEQYF. DNA for the CDR3: TGTGCCAGCAGCGTAGGTATTAGCGGGTACTCCTACGAGCAGTACTTC. J is TRBJ2-7 and V is TRBV9, with 7 nucleotides matching TRBD2. The junction had 6 bases not matched to a gene; V was cut back by 0 bases and J by 0 bases. CDR3 length: 16 residues. The germline gives CDR1 SGDLS, CDR2 YYNGEE.